This is a list of T cell receptor beta chains from one sample in a study of blood T cell repertoires in COVID-19. Method: immunoSEQ multiplex PCR; TCRdb's copy keeps in-frame clones and lacks some. The sample carries 200,000 to 250,000 clones, roughly 92% recorded once. Sequencing was done on a sample of peripheral blood. Receptors were obtained from a man in his sixties with COVID-19, enrolled during active disease. The conserved cysteine and the conserved F or W are not part of the CDR3 here. Each record gives: V gene, CDR3 protein.

V gene: TRBV9; CDR3 protein: ASSVGQGAYEQY
V gene: TRBV19; CDR3 protein: ASSLGRDPYNEQF
V gene: TRBV6-1; CDR3 protein: ASSETRGGPNGYT
V gene: TRBV28; CDR3 protein: ASSYGGGPQGLTDTQY
V gene: TRBV7-3; CDR3 protein: ASSLMPGVPNEQF
V gene: TRBV11-2; CDR3 protein: ASSSSGTANPANTGELF
V gene: TRBV2; CDR3 protein: ASSIQDYSPLH
V gene: TRBV18; CDR3 protein: ASSPRDSLNYGYT
V gene: TRBV6-6; CDR3 protein: ASTPAGQGDYGYT
V gene: TRBV30; CDR3 protein: AWSAGASYEQY
V gene: TRBV6-6; CDR3 protein: ASSYSSLAGDGYT
V gene: TRBV4-2; CDR3 protein: ASSQVGASGRGKYEQY
V gene: TRBV11-2; CDR3 protein: ASSLNGGRYNEQF
V gene: TRBV28; CDR3 protein: ASSPNGNPTTYNEQF
V gene: TRBV5-4; CDR3 protein: ASSLPGGSGAHEQY
V gene: TRBV4-1; CDR3 protein: ASRLSTGSPEAF
V gene: TRBV11-2; CDR3 protein: ASSLYYRGEVYNEQF
V gene: TRBV27; CDR3 protein: ASSLAGQGSYEQY
V gene: TRBV20-1; CDR3 protein: SARDGQWAF
V gene: TRBV23-1; CDR3 protein: ASSQRGLAAGNTIY
V gene: TRBV6-5; CDR3 protein: ASTPPGSYEQY
V gene: TRBV3-1/TRBV3-2; CDR3 protein: ASSQRGEVSKDTQY
V gene: TRBV24-1; CDR3 protein: ATSDRLSGRGDNEQF
V gene: TRBV27; CDR3 protein: ASSRGTHYNEQF
V gene: TRBV15; CDR3 protein: ATSREIASTDTQY
V gene: TRBV7-8; CDR3 protein: ASSEAPGQGSSNEKLF
V gene: TRBV5-5; CDR3 protein: ASSFGQALSTNEKLF
V gene: TRBV29-1; CDR3 protein: SVTASYNEQF
V gene: TRBV7-8; CDR3 protein: ASSLGTGYEQY
V gene: TRBV27; CDR3 protein: ARIIGQGGRGTGELF
V gene: TRBV4-3; CDR3 protein: ASSLHYDSNQNEKLF
V gene: TRBV2; CDR3 protein: ASGETLASRQPQH
V gene: TRBV2; CDR3 protein: ASDGTSGGETQY
V gene: TRBV3-1/TRBV3-2; CDR3 protein: ASSQGHRATDTQY
V gene: TRBV27; CDR3 protein: ASSLGGASGSSRQF
V gene: TRBV2; CDR3 protein: ASSDRGADYGYT
V gene: TRBV20-1; CDR3 protein: SASLQGFNTEAF
V gene: TRBV19; CDR3 protein: ASFRTLYTEAF
V gene: TRBV6-6; CDR3 protein: ASSFLGGSSSGELF
V gene: TRBV7-9; CDR3 protein: ASSATGQPYEQY
V gene: TRBV18; CDR3 protein: ASSPTQLEDNSPLH
V gene: TRBV12-2; CDR3 protein: ASRLAPRFQPQH
V gene: TRBV6-5; CDR3 protein: ASSPDRVPGYT
V gene: TRBV19; CDR3 protein: ASGLRVSNQPQH